This entry lists 26 T cell receptor beta chains sequenced from one sample in a study of T cell changes during pregnancy in multiple sclerosis. Only in-frame clones appear in the TCRdb table, and some are missing; sequencing was by immunoSEQ multiplex PCR. The sample consists of about 40,000 clones, roughly 94% of them appearing once. The source was peripheral blood, collected in the third trimester of pregnancy. The receptor set was obtained from a female donor with multiple sclerosis, enrolled in a pregnancy study.

This clone was recorded once. V usage is TRBV4-1 and J usage is TRBJ1-2, with D hard to call. The ends were cut back, 0 bases at V and 2 bases at J, with 10 bases in the middle. CDR1 and CDR2 (germline): MGHRA, YSYEKL. This CDR3 has 15 residues. The CDR3 DNA reads as TGCGCCAGCAGCCAAGATCTTAACAGCAACTATGGCTACACCTTC. Its translation is CASSQDLNSNYGYTF.

The rearrangement joins TRBV5-6 to TRBJ1-5; weak D call: TRBD1 (6 bases). Germline assignment: CDR1 SGHDT and CDR2 YYEEEE. The CDR3 loop spans 14 amino acids. V was cut by 0 bases and J by 7 bases, with 11 bases left in between. CDR3 in amino acids: CASSLGQGIQPQHF. As DNA, the CDR3 is TGTGCCAGCAGCTTGGGTCAGGGGATCCAGCCCCAGCATTTT.

This chain links TRBV6-6 with TRBJ2-3; D gene unclear. The V and J ends lost 6 bases and 3 bases respectively, with 7 bases between them. CDR1 and CDR2 (germline): MNHNY, SVGAGI (reference sequence). The CDR3 spans 12 residues. CDR3 sequence: CASSPQTDTQYF. Written as DNA, the CDR3 is TGTGCCAGCAGCCCCCAGACAGATACGCAGTATTTT.

The V and J genes are TRBV5-1 and TRBJ1-1; D gene unclear. CDR3 size: 13 residues. V gave up 4 bases and J gave up 4 bases, with 11 bases separating them. Germline CDR1 is SGHRS and CDR2 is YFSETQ. The CDR3 sequence: CASSLTGITEAFF. The CDR3 coding sequence is TGCGCCAGCAGCCTAACGGGGATCACTGAAGCTTTCTTT.

The chain carries TRBV19 and TRBJ2-7; D gene ambiguous. The CDR3 extends over 15 amino acids. Per the germline V gene, CDR1 is LNHDA and CDR2 is SQIVND (reference sequence). V lost 3 bases and J lost 1, with 13 bases in between. This chain's CDR3 is CASSIEAKISYEQYF. CDR3 nucleotides: TGTGCCAGTAGTATTGAGGCGAAAATATCCTACGAGCAGTACTTC.

This sequence joins TRBV25-1 and TRBJ1-2; 9 bases match TRBD1. The length of the CDR3 is 13 residues. Per germline, CDR1 MGHDK and CDR2 SYGVNS. The junction had 6 bases not matched to a gene; V was cut back by 5 bases and J by 8 bases. The CDR3 sequence: CASSLQGARGYTF. CDR3 nucleotide sequence: TGTGCCAGCAGTTTACAGGGGGCGCGCGGCTACACCTTC.

This clone was seen only a few times. This chain joins TRBV29-1 and TRBJ2-2, with a weak D call TRBD2 (6 bases). CDR1 and CDR2 (germline): SQVTM, ANQGSEA. V was cut by 3 bases and J by 5 bases, with 16 bases left in between. This CDR3 comprises 15 residues. The CDR3 DNA follows: TGCAGCGTTGACGGAGGGCTGGGGGTGACCGGGGAGCTGTTTTTT. Translating it yields CSVDGGLGVTGELFF.

The V gene is TRBV29-1, the J gene TRBJ2-1; D is ambiguous. CDR1 SQVTM and CDR2 ANQGSEA come from the germline V gene. The CDR3 contains 13 residues. Trimming cost V 4 bases and J 6 bases, with 13 bases left between them. CDR3 coding DNA: TGCAGCGTTGTCGTATCGGGTAGCAATGAGCAGTTCTTC. Amino acid sequence: CSVVVSGSNEQFF.

V gene TRBV18 combines with J gene TRBJ1-2; D perhaps matches TRBD1 (6 bases). The germline gives CDR1 KGHSH, CDR2 LQKENI. This CDR3 has 13 residues. The V end was cut by 4 bases, the J end by 4 bases, with 10 bases between. The DNA of the CDR3 is TGTGCCAGCTCACTCGACAGGATCTATGGCTACACCTTC. This encodes CASSLDRIYGYTF.

The V call is TRBV6-6, the J call TRBJ2-7; TRBD1 matches at 7 bases. The CDR3 consists of 13 residues. Germline V CDR1 and CDR2: MNHNY, SVGAGI (reference sequence). The J segment lost 13 bases and the V segment lost 5 bases, leaving 14 bases of the junction unmatched. In nucleotides, the CDR3 is TGTGCCAGCAGTGCGCTCGACAGGGTTTTACCATACTTC. Encoded protein: CASSALDRVLPYF.

This chain uses TRBV6-1 with TRBJ2-3; 13 nucleotides agree with TRBD2. CDR1 MNHNS and CDR2 SASEGT come from the germline V gene. There are 15 residues in the CDR3. J was trimmed by 3 bases and V by 5 bases; bases with no gene match: 2. CDR3 in amino acids: CASSRGLAGTDTQYF. CDR3 nucleotides: TGTGCCAGCAGTAGGGGACTAGCGGGAACAGATACGCAGTATTTT.

The chain is built from TRBV14 and TRBJ2-7; 8 positions agree with TRBD2. Germline V gives CDR1 SGHDN, CDR2 FVKESK. The V segment lost 4 bases and the J segment 4 bases; nucleotides outside the gene matches: 9. This CDR3 is 15 amino acids long. The CDR3 protein is CASSPWGSGEYEQYF. CDR3 DNA: TGTGCCAGCAGCCCCTGGGGTAGCGGGGAGTACGAGCAGTACTTC.

The CDR3 is CASSVGGATEAFF. CDR3 DNA: TGTGCCAGCAGCGTAGGCGGGGCCACTGAAGCTTTCTTT. The chain carries TRBV9 and TRBJ1-1; the D gene is possibly TRBD1 (5 bases). The length of the CDR3 is 13 residues. Trimming removed 0 bases at V and 4 bases at J, with 7 bases between. Germline assignment: CDR1 SGDLS and CDR2 YYNGEE.

The V call is TRBV4-3, the J call TRBJ1-3; no definite D call. The germline V and J ends were trimmed by 0 bases and 8 bases, with 8 bases remaining between them. Per germline, CDR1 LGHNA and CDR2 YSLEER. This CDR3 contains 13 residues. The DNA of the CDR3 is TGCGCCAGCAGCCAAGAATATCGGGACACCATATATTTT. It specifies CASSQEYRDTIYF.

This rearrangement joins TRBV7-2 to TRBJ1-1; 8 positions agree with TRBD1. V lost 5 bases to trimming and J lost 8 bases; unmatched junction nucleotides: 7. This CDR3 has 13 amino acids. Germline lookup yields CDR1 SGHTA and CDR2 FQGNSA. The CDR3 DNA follows: TGTGCCAGCAGCGGGCGGACAGGGTGGGAAGCTTTCTTT. Protein product: CASSGRTGWEAFF. The whole variable domain, filled in from reference TRBV7-2 and TRBJ1-1, reads GAGVSQSPSNKVTEKGKDVELRCDPISGHTALYWYRQSLGQGLEFLIYFQGNSAPDKSGLPSDRFSAERTGGSVSTLTIQRTQQEDSAVYLCASSGRTGWEAFFGQGTRLTVV.

J is TRBJ2-1 and V is TRBV5-5; TRBD1 matches at 10 bases. V shed 4 bases and J 4 bases; nucleotides not matched to a gene: 8. The CDR3 has 16 residues. From germline, CDR1 is SGHKS and CDR2 YYEKEE (reference sequence). The CDR3 nucleotides are TGTGCCAGCAGCGCCCTGGGACAGGGGCTATACAATGAGCAGTTCTTC. It specifies CASSALGQGLYNEQFF.

The chain carries TRBV5-1 and TRBJ2-4; the match to TRBD1 covers 7 bases. J was trimmed by 1 base and V by 2 bases; bases with no gene match: 9. Looked up from germline, CDR1 is SGHRS and CDR2 is YFSETQ. The CDR3 runs to 17 residues. As DNA, the CDR3 is TGCGCCAGCAGCTTTGAGGGGGCCAAGGTGGCCAAAAACATTCAGTACTTC. Protein sequence: CASSFEGAKVAKNIQYF.

V is TRBV7-8 and J is TRBJ2-7, with 9 bases identical to TRBD2. The trim removed 1 base at V and 7 bases at J, leaving 8 bases unmatched. The germline V gene has CDR1 SGHVS and CDR2 FQNEAQ. This CDR3 region has 15 residues. The CDR3 loop is CASSLGVAGGLEQYF. The DNA for the CDR3 is TGTGCCAGCAGCTTAGGCGTTGCGGGAGGGCTTGAGCAGTACTTC.

This sequence joins TRBV5-6 and TRBJ1-2; 8 nucleotides line up with TRBD1. Germline values: CDR1 SGHDT, CDR2 YYEEEE. The CDR3 is made up of 16 amino acids. Germline trimming cut 1 base from V and 10 bases from J; bases unmatched to any gene: 15. The CDR3: CASSLWAGGAHTDYTF. Here the CDR3 DNA reads TGTGCCAGCAGCTTGTGGGCAGGGGGCGCCCATACTGACTACACCTTC.

J is TRBJ2-1 and V is TRBV7-2; maybe TRBD2 (5 bases). The ends were cut back, 4 bases at V and 9 bases at J, with 16 bases in the middle. This CDR3 comprises 14 residues. From germline, CDR1 is SGHTA and CDR2 FQGNSA. CDR3 nucleotides: TGTGCCAGCAGCTCCTCCCCTATCGGAGGTGAGCAGTTCTTC. The encoded protein is CASSSSPIGGEQFF.

The chain is built from TRBV6-1 and TRBJ1-5; 8 positions match TRBD1. The CDR3 has 15 amino acids. In germline, CDR1 is MNHNS, CDR2 SASEGT. The V and J ends lost 8 bases and 3 bases, in that order; junction bases with no gene match: 9. The CDR3 region has the DNA TGTGCCAGCCATACCTTGGACAGGGTCAATCAGCCCCAGCATTTT. Its translation is CASHTLDRVNQPQHF.

CDR3 bases: TGTGCCAGCACACCCGCGCGGGCATCCGTGGAGCAGTACTTC. As protein: CASTPARASVEQYF. The chain links TRBV6-6 to TRBJ2-7; possible D gene TRBD2, 5 bases. V was cut by 7 bases and J by 7 bases, with 20 bases left in between. The CDR3 covers 14 residues. Germline CDR1 reads MNHNY; CDR2 reads SVGAGI (reference sequence).

This sequence joins TRBV6-5 and TRBJ2-7; 7 bases are a match to TRBD2. The CDR3 loop spans 13 amino acids. Germline lookup yields CDR1 MNHEY and CDR2 SVGAGI. J gave up 4 bases and V 6 bases, and 6 bases lay outside the gene matches. CDR3 nucleotide sequence: TGTGCCAGCAGAAAAGCGGGGAGGTACGAGCAGTACTTC. Translated: CASRKAGRYEQYF.

The chain combines TRBV27 with TRBJ2-1; 13 positions agree with TRBD2. The CDR3 sequence is 18 residues long. The V segment lost 4 bases and the J segment 7 bases; nucleotides outside the gene matches: 13. Germline V gene data show CDR1 as MNHEY and CDR2 as SMNVEV (reference sequence). The CDR3 DNA is TGTGCCAGCAGTTACCGGACTAGCGGGAGTCGCTGGGAAAATGAGCAGTTCTTC. As protein: CASSYRTSGSRWENEQFF.

J is TRBJ1-6 and V is TRBV9; 7 bases are shared with TRBD1. V was clipped by 2 bases and J by 9 bases; unmatched bases: 8. The germline CDR1 and CDR2 sequences are SGDLS and YYNGEE. CDR3 size: 15 residues. CDR3 DNA sequence: TGTGCCAGCAGCGTCTCCGGGACAGTGGCTTCACCCCTCCACTTT. This translates into CASSVSGTVASPLHF.

This clone has just one count. The chain uses TRBV10-3 and TRBJ2-7; TRBD2 might be the D (6 bases). This CDR3 comprises 13 residues. V shed 5 bases and J shed 0 bases, with 8 bases lying between them. CDR1 is ENHRY, CDR2 SYGVKD, per germline. CDR3 loop: CAISRELSYEQYF. CDR3 nucleotides: TGTGCCATCAGTCGGGAGCTCTCCTACGAGCAGTACTTC.